The source of this T cell receptor (beta chain) is a study of T cell changes during pregnancy in multiple sclerosis (dated by TCRdb to about 2019). Study-wide context: The study looked at changes in the T cell repertoire across pregnancy in women with multiple sclerosis.

Trimmed from V: 2 bases; trimmed from J: 9 bases; junction bases lacking a gene match: 12. The CDR3 goes from the cysteine to the phenylalanine over 16 residues. Only the CDR3 portion is preserved as DNA: 48 bases, with reading frame beginning at the first base. From a lookup of the germline V gene, CDR1 and CDR2 are KGHSH and LQKENI. The library was made by the immunoSEQ multiplex PCR assay. TCRdb provides this immuneACCESS table in a form limited to in-frame rearrangements. Some clones are lacking; in checked studies, under half of them reflect an unresolved V gene, and why the rest are absent is not known. In this sample the table shows 65,000 to 70,000 clones, 85% to 95% of which occur a single time. The biggest ten clones account for under 2% of the sample. Concerning this clone: Its cognate antigen has yet to be identified. Base qualities are not recorded, but no much larger clone differs from it by a single base.

The TCR was taken from a female donor in good health, enrolled as a control in a pregnancy study. Sequenced material: peripheral blood, taken in the third trimester of pregnancy. The chain is assembled from TRBV18 and TRBJ2-1; 8 bases in the middle match TRBD2. CDR3 reads: CASSPSSSGSMAEQFF. The DNA is as follows: TGTGCCAGCTCACCAAGCTCAAGCGGGAGTATGGCTGAGCAGTTCTTC.